This T cell receptor (beta chain) was captured by sequencing in a study of blood T cell repertoires in COVID-19. Looking at the study overall: COVID-19 samples, acute and convalescent, were from the United States, Italy and Spain. PBMCs, B-cell-depleted T cells, or T cells provided the cDNA or gDNA that made up the material.

Original handling: Using reference gene primer amplification, nucleated cell counts were estimated. Sequencing was performed with immunoSEQ multiplex PCR; in TCRdb, only in-frame clones are kept and a portion is missing. V and J calls and clone size are as listed in that table; D and trimming were resolved from the DNA. The sample yields 78,000 or so clones, about 80% seen once. The sequenced sample was peripheral blood. The clonotype was recovered from an older woman with acute or convalescent COVID-19.

The CDR3 coding sequence is TGCGCCAGCAGCCCCGGCGGGGGGAACTCTGCCACTGAAGCTTTCTTT. Its protein is CASSPGGGNSATEAFF. The chain employs TRBV5-1 and TRBJ1-1; the D gene is possibly TRBD1 (5 bases). Germline values: CDR1 SGHRS, CDR2 YFSETQ. The CDR3 loop spans 16 amino acids. The V end was cut by 4 bases, the J end by 4 bases, with 20 bases between.